This TCR beta chain was sequenced in a study of T cells of healthy individuals. This clonotype was picked up a small number of times. TCRdb independently ran MiXCR on the 5' RACE reads; one entry per CDR3 protein. Found here are around 63,000 distinct CDR3 sequences, around 15% of them singletons; the top ten hold approximately 4.8%. The receptor's source is a human donor in good health.

The CDR3 DNA reads as TGCAGTGCTACTTTAGCGGGATACACCGGGGAGCTGTTTTTT. Translating it yields CSATLAGYTGELFF. This chain uses TRBV20-1 with TRBJ2-2; 8 positions match TRBD2. The V and J ends lost 4 bases and 3 bases, in that order; junction bases with no gene match: 4. CDR1 is DFQATT and CDR2 is SNEGSKA in the germline V gene (reference sequence). The CDR3 extends over 14 amino acids.